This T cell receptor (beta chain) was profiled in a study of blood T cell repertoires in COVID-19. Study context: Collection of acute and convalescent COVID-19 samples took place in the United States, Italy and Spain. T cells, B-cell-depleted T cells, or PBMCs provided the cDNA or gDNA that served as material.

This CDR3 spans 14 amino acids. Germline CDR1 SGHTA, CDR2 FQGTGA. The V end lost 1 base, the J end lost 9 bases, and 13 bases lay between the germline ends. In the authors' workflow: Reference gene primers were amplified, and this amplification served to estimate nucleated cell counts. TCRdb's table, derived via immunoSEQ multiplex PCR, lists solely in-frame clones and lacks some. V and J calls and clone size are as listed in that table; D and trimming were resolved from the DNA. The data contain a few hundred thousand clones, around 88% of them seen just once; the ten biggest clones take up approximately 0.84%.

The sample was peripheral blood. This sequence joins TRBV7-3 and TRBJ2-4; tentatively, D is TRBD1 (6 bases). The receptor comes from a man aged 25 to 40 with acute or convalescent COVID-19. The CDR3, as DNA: TGTGCCAGCAGCTTAAGTGGGATAGGGGGCATTCAGTACTTC. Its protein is CASSLSGIGGIQYF.